Following are 7 T cell receptor beta chains from one sample sequenced in a study of blood T cell repertoires in COVID-19. The method was immunoSEQ multiplex PCR; TCRdb's version includes in-frame clones alone and lacks a portion of them. The sample yields 120,000 to 150,000 clones, 80% to 85% seen once. The sequencing sample was made of peripheral blood. These receptors originate from a human donor in a cohort sampled during active COVID-19.

The rearrangement joins TRBV25-1 to TRBJ1-2; D not resolved. Germline CDR1 is MGHDK and CDR2 is SYGVNS. This CDR3 spans 14 amino acids. V was clipped by 3 bases and J by 3 bases, with 11 bases between them. The chain's CDR3 is CASSDSAGHYGYTF. The CDR3 bases are TGTGCCAGCAGTGACTCGGCAGGCCACTATGGCTACACCTTC.

The genes are TRBV20-1 and TRBJ2-3; D may be TRBD1 (5 bases). CDR1 and CDR2 from the germline V gene are DFQATT and SNEGSKA (reference sequence). The CDR3 has 11 residues. Trimming removed 6 bases at V and 7 bases at J, with 11 bases between. The DNA of the CDR3 is TGCAGTGCCGGTGCAGGGTATACGCAGTATTTT. Protein sequence: CSAGAGYTQYF.

The CDR3 nucleotides are TGTGCCAGCTCAACCTCGACCAGGGGGCTAGGTGGAAACACCATATATTTT. Amino acids: CASSTSTRGLGGNTIYF. The chain combines TRBV18 with TRBJ1-3; 8 bases map to TRBD1. The germline V gene encodes CDR1 KGHSH and CDR2 LQKENI. V dropped 5 bases and J dropped 3; count of bases not matched to a gene: 12. The CDR3 is 17 residues long.

The chain recombines TRBV7-9 with TRBJ2-7; tentative D call: TRBD1 (5 bases). There are 15 residues in the CDR3. From germline, CDR1 is SEHNR and CDR2 FQNEAQ (reference sequence). V was pared by 4 bases and J by 2 bases, with 15 bases between. CDR3 loop: CASSSKGPKTYEQYF. The DNA for the CDR3 is TGTGCCAGCAGCTCAAAGGGGCCGAAGACCTACGAGCAGTACTTC.

This chain links TRBV19 with TRBJ1-5; no reliable D call. This CDR3 contains 15 residues. V was pared by 5 bases and J by 7 bases, with 18 bases between. CDR1 LNHDA and CDR2 SQIVND come from the germline V gene (reference sequence). The CDR3 DNA sequence: TGTGCCAGTAGTTCCCCGGAGGCCGGTGGGCAGCCCCAGCATTTT. It encodes CASSSPEAGGQPQHF.

V is TRBV27 and J is TRBJ2-3; possible D gene TRBD1, 6 bases. The CDR3 has 14 residues. V dropped 6 bases and J dropped 6 bases, with 16 bases sitting between them. The V gene's germline CDR1 is MNHEY and CDR2 SMNVEV (reference sequence). The CDR3 loop reads CASSHYREMDTQYF. The DNA of the CDR3 is TGTGCCAGCAGCCACTACAGGGAAATGGATACGCAGTATTTT.

The rearrangement joins TRBV6-1 to TRBJ2-5, with 7 bases lining up with TRBD1. The CDR3 covers 14 residues. J was trimmed by 5 bases and V by 2 bases; bases with no gene match: 5. CDR1 and CDR2 from the germline V gene are MNHNS and SASEGT. The CDR3 loop reads CASSEQGESETQYF. In DNA, the CDR3 is TGTGCCAGCAGTGAACAGGGGGAATCTGAGACCCAGTACTTC.